The clone carrying this TCR beta chain was seen a few times. The entry originates in a study of regulatory T cells in long-lasting Graves disease. Researchers made TCR beta libraries by using iRepertoire HTBI primers and running Arm-PCR on CDR3 regions. MiXCR was run by TCRdb on the multiplex PCR reads, yielding one entry per CDR3 protein. The sample contains some 500,000 distinct CDR3 sequences, roughly a sixth of which appear only once. The CDR3 is made up of 16 amino acids. CDR1 SGHVS and CDR2 FNYEAQ come from the germline V gene. V was cut by 5 bases and J by 8 bases, with 22 bases left in between. Time point of the sample: newly diagnosed GD, antithyroid drugs for less than 3 months. The authors made the TCR library using RNA they extracted from PBMCs. The sample was also linked to a second study, of T cells in Graves' hyperthyroidism and ophthalmopathy. That source notes: HTBI primers were employed in a first-round RT-PCR of the TCR CDR3.

The sequenced sample was peripheral blood mononuclear cells (PBMCs), obtained at new diagnosis, from a patient treated with antithyroid drugs. The rearrangement links TRBV7-6 to TRBJ2-1; weak D call: TRBD1 (6 bases). The TCR was taken from a woman in her forties or fifties with Graves disease. The CDR3 protein is CASSQTGTKLTYEQFF. The CDR3 nucleotides read TGTGCCAGCAGCCAGACCGGGACAAAATTAACGTATGAGCAGTTCTTC.